The clone carrying this T cell receptor (beta chain) has just a few counts. Its antigen is still unknown. This sample is part of a study of T-cell memory formation after mild COVID-19. TCRdb passed the 5' RACE reads through MiXCR, listing each CDR3 protein once. The sample lists about 540,000 distinct CDR3 sequences; about 20% were seen once. V was cut by 1 base and J by 5 bases, with 13 bases left in between. Per germline, CDR1 SEHNR and CDR2 FQNEAQ (reference sequence). The CDR3 consists of 15 residues. Findings and limits, study-wide: CD4+ bias marked clones expanding day 15 to 37, unlike balanced contracting clones. Second-wave clones reaching peak frequency on day 37 lacked confirmed SARS-CoV-2 specificity. CD8+ contracting clones occupied EMRA, while CD4+ ones occupied mainly CM and EM.

This TCR was sampled from an adult woman who had mild COVID-19 (a few samples of this study predate the infection). Cell type and time point are not known. The specimen sequenced was PBMCs or a T cell subset sorted from them (not recorded which). V and J are TRBV7-9 and TRBJ2-3, with a possible D match to TRBD2 (6 bases). This CDR3 reads CASSLEPGVEDTQYF. CDR3 DNA sequence: TGTGCCAGCAGCTTAGAGCCGGGGGTTGAAGATACGCAGTATTTT.